This T cell receptor (beta chain) was sequenced for a study of cytomegalovirus exposure and HLA in healthy donors. The PCR contained 60 Vbeta and 13 Jbeta primers. Repertoires were generated with immunoSEQ multiplex PCR, while TCRdb's copy carries only in-frame clones and drops some. This repertoire shows under 200,000 clones, roughly 85% found once; its top ten account for around an eighth. This CDR3 is built from 15 residues. CDR1 and CDR2 from the germline V gene are SGHAT and FQNNGV. The V gene lost 5 bases and the J gene lost 4 bases, with 17 bases spanning the gap. Findings and caveats of the study: Segments of the TCR beta V type were, in most cases, productive about 90% or about 30% of the time in an earlier analysis.

About this clone: Its antigen is currently unknown.

The gene calls are TRBV11-2 and TRBJ2-5, with D possibly being TRBD2 (6 bases). This clonotype was sampled from a man aged 45 to 65 in good health and CMV-seropositive. The sequencing input was PBMCs. CDR3 loop: CASSPLGGPPETQYF. The CDR3 DNA is TGTGCCAGCAGCCCCCTCGGGGGTCCTCCAGAGACCCAGTACTTC.